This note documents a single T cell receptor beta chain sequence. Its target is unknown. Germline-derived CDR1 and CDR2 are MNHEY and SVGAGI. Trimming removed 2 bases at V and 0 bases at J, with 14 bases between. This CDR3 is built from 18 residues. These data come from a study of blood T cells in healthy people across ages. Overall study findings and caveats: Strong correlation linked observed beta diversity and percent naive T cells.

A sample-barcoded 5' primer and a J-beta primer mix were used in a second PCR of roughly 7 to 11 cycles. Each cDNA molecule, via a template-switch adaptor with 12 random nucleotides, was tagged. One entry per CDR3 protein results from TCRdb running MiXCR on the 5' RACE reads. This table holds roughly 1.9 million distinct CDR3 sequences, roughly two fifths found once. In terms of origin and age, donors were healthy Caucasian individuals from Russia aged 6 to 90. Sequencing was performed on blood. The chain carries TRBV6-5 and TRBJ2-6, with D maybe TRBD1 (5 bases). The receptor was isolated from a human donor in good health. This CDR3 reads CASSYETARISGANVLTF. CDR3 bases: TGTGCCAGCAGTTACGAGACAGCCCGAATCTCTGGGGCCAACGTCCTGACTTTC.